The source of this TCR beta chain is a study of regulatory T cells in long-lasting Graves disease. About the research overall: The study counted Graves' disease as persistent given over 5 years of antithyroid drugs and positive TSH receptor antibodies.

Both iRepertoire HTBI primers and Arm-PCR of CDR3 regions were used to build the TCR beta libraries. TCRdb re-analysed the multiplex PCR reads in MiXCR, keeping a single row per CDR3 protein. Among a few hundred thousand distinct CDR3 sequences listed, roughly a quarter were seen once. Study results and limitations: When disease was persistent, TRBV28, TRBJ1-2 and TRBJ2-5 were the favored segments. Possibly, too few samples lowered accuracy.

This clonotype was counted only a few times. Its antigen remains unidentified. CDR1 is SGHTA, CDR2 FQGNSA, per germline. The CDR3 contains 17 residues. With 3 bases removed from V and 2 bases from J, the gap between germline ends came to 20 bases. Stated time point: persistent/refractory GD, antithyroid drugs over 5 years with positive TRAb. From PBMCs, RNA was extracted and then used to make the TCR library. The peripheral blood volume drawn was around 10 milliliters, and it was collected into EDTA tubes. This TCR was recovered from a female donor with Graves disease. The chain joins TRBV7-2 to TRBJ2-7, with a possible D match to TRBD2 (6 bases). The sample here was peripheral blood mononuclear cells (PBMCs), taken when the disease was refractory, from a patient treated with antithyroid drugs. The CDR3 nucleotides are TGTGCCAGCAGCTTTGGACGCCTCCGGGAGAGAGCCTACGAGCAGTACTTC. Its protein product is CASSFGRLRERAYEQYF.